The 16 T cell receptor beta chains listed next were all sequenced from one sample in a study of CD8+ T cells in alopecia areata. Extraction and reverse transcription of RNA yielded cDNA as the sequencing template. TCRdb's copy holds only in-frame clones and misses some; the assay was immunoSEQ multiplex PCR. The table includes around 100,000 clones, approximately 60% detected once. The sequenced material came from CD4+ T cells sorted from blood. The origin of the receptors is a human donor in good health.

The gene calls are TRBV30 and TRBJ1-2, with D hard to call. The CDR3 spans 14 residues. Germline CDR1 is GTSNPN and CDR2 is SVGIG (reference sequence). Trimming removed 0 bases from V and 5 bases from J, with 13 bases in between. The CDR3 is CAWSVSGRGYGYTF. CDR3 nucleotide sequence: TGTGCCTGGAGTGTCTCCGGACGGGGTTATGGCTACACCTTC.

This clone was seen more than once but under ten times. This chain links TRBV5-1 with TRBJ1-2; D remains ambiguous. V lost 0 bases to trimming and J lost 2 bases, with 11 bases between them. This CDR3 has 15 residues. Looked up from germline, CDR1 is SGHRS and CDR2 is YFSETQ. CDR3 residues: CASSLVAGLNYGYTF. As DNA, the CDR3 is TGCGCCAGCAGCTTGGTGGCGGGTCTCAACTATGGCTACACCTTC.

The V and J genes are TRBV19 and TRBJ1-2; maybe TRBD1 (6 bases). The CDR3 has 13 residues. Germline V CDR1 and CDR2: LNHDA, SQIVND (reference sequence). The V and J ends lost 6 bases and 4 bases respectively, with 12 bases between them. CDR3 sequence (DNA): TGTGCCAGTAGCCACGACAGGTTCTATGGCTACACCTTC. It is translated as CASSHDRFYGYTF. Full variable domain (rest looked up from reference TRBV19 and TRBJ1-2): DGGITQSPKYLFRKEGQNVTLSCEQNLNHDAMYWYRQDPGQGLRLIYYSQIVNDFQKGDIAEGYSVSREKKESFPLTVTSAQKNPTAFYLCASSHDRFYGYTFGSGTRLTVV.

This chain links TRBV18 with TRBJ2-1; D is unclear. The V and J ends lost 3 bases and 0 bases respectively, with 9 bases between them. Germline lookup yields CDR1 KGHSH and CDR2 LQKENI. The CDR3 spans 15 residues. CDR3 amino acids: CASSPSESSYNEQFF. DNA of the CDR3: TGTGCCAGCTCACCGTCCGAGAGCTCCTACAATGAGCAGTTCTTC.

The J gene is TRBJ1-5, the V gene TRBV7-9, with D uncertain. The CDR3 totals 14 residues. Trimming removed 5 bases at V and 6 bases at J, with 14 bases between. Germline V gene lookup returns CDR1 SEHNR and CDR2 FQNEAQ (reference sequence). The CDR3 DNA sequence: TGTGCCAGCAGCCGATCGGGAGGAGGTCAGCCCCAGCATTTT. Its protein product is CASSRSGGGQPQHF.

This clone showed up just a few times. This chain joins TRBV6-5 and TRBJ2-3; TRBD1 matches at 9 bases. This CDR3 spans 14 amino acids. V was pared by 7 bases and J by 1 base, with 3 bases of the junction left unmatched. Per germline, CDR1 MNHEY and CDR2 SVGAGI. This CDR3 is CASKRTGGTDTQYF. The DNA of the CDR3 is TGTGCCAGCAAAAGGACAGGGGGCACAGATACGCAGTATTTT.

This chain connects TRBV29-1 to TRBJ2-7; perhaps D is TRBD1 or TRBD2 (5 bases each). The CDR3 runs 13 residues. Germline CDR1 SQVTM, CDR2 ANQGSEA. With 6 bases removed from V and 2 bases from J, the gap between germline ends came to 14 bases. The chain's CDR3 is CSVARDGAYEQYF. CDR3 nucleotides: TGCAGCGTAGCCCGGGACGGTGCCTACGAGCAGTACTTC.

V gene TRBV2 combines with J gene TRBJ1-1, with D hard to call. This CDR3 has 12 amino acids. The germline gives CDR1 SNHLY, CDR2 FYNNEI. Between the trimmed V and J ends, which lost 2 bases and 6 bases, there was a span of 7 bases. For the CDR3, the DNA is TGTGCCAGCAGTGAAAGGTTTTCTGAAGCTTTCTTT. This encodes CASSERFSEAFF.

The table lists this clone with a count of one. The chain links TRBV2 to TRBJ2-3, with a tentative D call TRBD1 (5 bases). This CDR3 comprises 14 residues. In germline, CDR1 is SNHLY, CDR2 FYNNEI. V lost 4 bases to trimming and J lost 2 bases, with 10 bases between them. The CDR3 sequence is CASSVRVDTDTQYF. In nucleotides, the CDR3 is TGTGCCAGCAGTGTCAGGGTTGACACAGATACGCAGTATTTT.

V usage is TRBV7-2 and J usage is TRBJ2-5; no clear D gene. This CDR3 spans 12 amino acids. Per the germline V gene, CDR1 is SGHTA and CDR2 is FQGNSA. Trimming cost V 5 bases and J 1 base, with 5 bases left between them. DNA of the CDR3: TGTGCCAGCAGCGAGGTCCAAGAGACCCAGTACTTC. It codes for CASSEVQETQYF.

This clone was recorded only once. This chain links TRBV18 with TRBJ1-2; no reliable D call. Between the trimmed V and J ends, which lost 1 base and 7 bases, there was a span of 19 bases. This CDR3 has 16 residues. Germline V gives CDR1 KGHSH, CDR2 LQKENI. The CDR3 is CASSPQWADQLIGYTF. As DNA, the CDR3 is TGTGCCAGCTCACCACAATGGGCAGACCAGTTAATTGGCTACACCTTC. Looking up the rest from reference TRBV18 and TRBJ1-2 gives the full variable domain: NAGVMQNPRHLVRRRGQEARLRCSPMKGHSHVYWYRQLPEEGLKFMVYLQKENIIDESGMPKERFSAEFPKEGPSILRIQQVVRGDSAAYFCASSPQWADQLIGYTFGSGTRLTVV.

V and J are TRBV7-2 and TRBJ2-3; the match to TRBD2 covers 8 bases. The V segment lost 4 bases and the J segment 4 bases; nucleotides outside the gene matches: 7. The germline V gene has CDR1 SGHTA and CDR2 FQGNSA. The CDR3 totals 15 residues. The CDR3 loop is CASSSRTSPADTQYF. CDR3 coding DNA: TGTGCCAGCAGCTCTCGGACTAGCCCCGCAGATACGCAGTATTTT. The complete variable domain, with remaining parts taken from reference TRBV7-2 and TRBJ2-3, reads GAGVSQSPSNKVTEKGKDVELRCDPISGHTALYWYRQSLGQGLEFLIYFQGNSAPDKSGLPSDRFSAERTGGSVSTLTIQRTQQEDSAVYLCASSSRTSPADTQYFGPGTRLTVL.

This clone occurred a few times. This chain links TRBV6-1 with TRBJ1-2, with D possibly matching TRBD1 (5 bases). CDR1 is MNHNS and CDR2 is SASEGT in the germline V gene. Trimming removed 5 bases from V and 10 bases from J, with 20 bases in between. The CDR3 length is 14 residues. The CDR3 bases are TGTGCCAGCAGTTCACTCCAACGGGGCATTTCCTACACCTTC. Its protein is CASSSLQRGISYTF.

The chain carries TRBV2 and TRBJ2-5; TRBD2 agrees at 12 bases. The J call is uncertain, as TRBJ2-7 better fits the DNA end. The germline V gene encodes CDR1 SNHLY and CDR2 FYNNEI. The CDR3 consists of 14 residues. This CDR3 is CASSSSGGAYEQYF. As DNA, the CDR3 is TGTGCCAGCAGCTCTAGCGGGGGGGCCTACGAGCAGTACTTC.

The V gene is TRBV23-1, the J gene TRBJ1-6; 9 positions match TRBD1. TRBV23-1 is reported as an ORF; its role is uncertain. The CDR3 loop spans 17 amino acids. The J segment lost 0 bases and the V segment lost 7 bases, leaving 7 bases of the junction unmatched. The DNA for the CDR3 is TGCGCCAGCAAAACAGGGGGCTATAGCTCCTATAATTCACCCCTCCACTTT. It translates to CASKTGGYSSYNSPLHF.

This chain joins TRBV30 and TRBJ2-4; D gene uncertain. Germline assignment: CDR1 GTSNPN and CDR2 SVGIG (reference sequence). This CDR3 has 12 amino acids. Trimming pared 1 base from V and 5 bases from J, leaving 6 bases between. CDR3 DNA sequence: TGTGCCTGGAGTGGCAGTGAAAACATTCAGTACTTC. It specifies CAWSGSENIQYF.